The next 6 T cell receptor beta chains were all read from a single sample in a study of blood T cell repertoires in COVID-19. Assay: immunoSEQ multiplex PCR; the TCRdb copy retains only in-frame clones and omits some. The table has 200,000 to 250,000 clones, 70% to 90% seen once; the top ten hold under 3.5%. What was sequenced was peripheral blood. These receptors were obtained from a man aged 25-45 years with COVID-19, enrolled during active disease.

The rearrangement links TRBV19 to TRBJ1-5; 8 bases match TRBD1. Losses at the gene ends were 6 bases for V and 7 bases for J; bases not matched to a gene: 11. The CDR3 has 15 residues. The germline V gene encodes CDR1 LNHDA and CDR2 SQIVND (reference sequence). The CDR3 nucleotides read TGTGCCAGTAGCCCGACAGGGGAATTTGGGCAGCCCCAGCATTTT. Translation gives CASSPTGEFGQPQHF.

This chain links TRBV5-1 with TRBJ1-2; the match to TRBD1 covers 8 bases. CDR1 SGHRS and CDR2 YFSETQ come from the germline V gene. The CDR3 is 14 amino acids. J lost 3 bases, V lost 4 bases, and 5 bases had no gene match. As DNA, the CDR3 is TGCGCCAGCAGCCCCGGACAGGGAGACTATGGCTACACCTTC. The encoded protein is CASSPGQGDYGYTF.

The chain joins TRBV27 to TRBJ1-2; no clear D. Germline lookup yields CDR1 MNHEY and CDR2 SMNVEV (reference sequence). The CDR3 totals 12 residues. The V gene lost 8 bases and the J gene lost 0 bases, with 7 bases spanning the gap. CDR3 DNA: TGTGCCAGCCCCAGAACTAACTATGGCTACACCTTC. Protein sequence: CASPRTNYGYTF.

The genes are TRBV15 and TRBJ1-2, with a weak D call TRBD1 (5 bases). The germline V gene has CDR1 LNHNV and CDR2 YYDKDF (reference sequence). This CDR3 has 15 amino acids. V was cut by 1 base and J by 8 bases, with 17 bases left in between. The CDR3 DNA follows: TGTGCCACCAGCAGAGTGGGGGGTACCTCCAGAGGCTACACCTTC. It yields the protein CATSRVGGTSRGYTF.

This chain uses TRBV30 with TRBJ1-5, with TRBD1 as a possible D gene (5 bases). Trimming took off 5 bases at V and 7 bases at J, with 18 bases between the two ends. The CDR3 has 14 residues. In germline, CDR1 is GTSNPN, CDR2 SVGIG (reference sequence). The CDR3 reads CAWGLGGDKQPQHF. CDR3 DNA sequence: TGTGCCTGGGGGCTTGGGGGGGATAAACAGCCCCAGCATTTT.

The chain carries TRBV7-9 and TRBJ2-1; D possibly corresponds to TRBD1 (5 bases). Germline lookup yields CDR1 SEHNR and CDR2 FQNEAQ (reference sequence). Trimming took 1 base from V and 7 from J, leaving 17 bases between them. This CDR3 comprises 16 residues. Written as DNA, the CDR3 is TGTGCCAGCAGCTTAGAACTGGGTCAGGGCAGTAATGAGCAGTTCTTC. Amino acids: CASSLELGQGSNEQFF.